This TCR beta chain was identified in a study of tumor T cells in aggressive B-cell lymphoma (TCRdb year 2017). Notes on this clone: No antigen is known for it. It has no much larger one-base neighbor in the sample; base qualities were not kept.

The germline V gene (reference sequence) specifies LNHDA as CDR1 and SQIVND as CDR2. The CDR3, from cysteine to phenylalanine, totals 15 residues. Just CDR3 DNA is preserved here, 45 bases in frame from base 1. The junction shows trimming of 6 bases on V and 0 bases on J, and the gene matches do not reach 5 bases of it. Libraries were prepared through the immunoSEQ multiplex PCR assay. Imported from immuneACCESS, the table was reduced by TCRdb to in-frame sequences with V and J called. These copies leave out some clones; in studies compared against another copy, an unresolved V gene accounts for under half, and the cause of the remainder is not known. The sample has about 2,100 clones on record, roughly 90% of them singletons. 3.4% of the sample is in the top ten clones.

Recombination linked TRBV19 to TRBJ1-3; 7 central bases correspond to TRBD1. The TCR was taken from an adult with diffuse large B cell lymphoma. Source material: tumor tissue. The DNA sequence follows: TGTGCCAGTAGACCGGACAGGAACTCTGGAAACACCATATATTTT. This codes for CASRPDRNSGNTIYF.